This T cell receptor beta chain was identified in a study of Graves' ophthalmopathy and Graves' hyperthyroidism. The authors amplified TCR beta CDR3 regions from RNA transcripts. First-round RT-PCR used HTBI primers; second-round multiplex PCR followed. Each CDR3 protein is one row after TCRdb ran MiXCR on the multiplex PCR reads. The repertoire includes over a million distinct CDR3 sequences, 35% to 40% of them detected once, and around 10% sits in the top ten. CDR1 MNHNS and CDR2 SASEGT come from the germline V gene. Trimming removed 3 bases at V and 4 bases at J, with 12 bases between. This CDR3 is built from 14 residues.

Sequencing was performed on peripheral blood or thyroid tissue (not recorded which). The source is an adult man with Graves' hyperthyroidism. The rearrangement joins TRBV6-1 to TRBJ2-5; the D is unclear. In nucleotides, the CDR3 is TGTGCCAGCAGTGACTCGGTAGTGAGAGAGACCCAGTACTTC. The encoded protein is CASSDSVVRETQYF.